This T cell receptor beta chain was documented in a study of cytomegalovirus exposure and HLA in healthy donors. Primers: 60 Vbeta forward and 13 Jbeta reverse. Clones were sequenced by immunoSEQ multiplex PCR, and TCRdb holds only the in-frame ones, with some missing. Among 250,000 to 350,000 clones listed, around 86% were seen once. CDR3 length: 15 amino acids. Germline V gene data show CDR1 as SGHRS and CDR2 as YFSETQ. The V gene lost 5 bases and the J gene lost 3 bases, with 15 bases spanning the gap. The TCR comes from a man aged 35 to 55 in good health and CMV-seropositive. Sequencing was performed on PBMCs. This chain uses TRBV5-1 with TRBJ2-1, with a weak D call TRBD2 (6 bases). CDR3 protein: CASSLGVSGYNEQFF. In nucleotides, the CDR3 is TGCGCCAGCAGTTTAGGGGTTAGCGGCTACAATGAGCAGTTCTTC.